These T cell receptor beta chains were read from a single sample in a study of T cells in localized non-small cell lung cancer. The table came from immunoSEQ multiplex PCR; TCRdb's copy has only in-frame clones and leaves some out. Found here are roughly 13,000 clones, approximately 84% of them singletons; the top ten hold 28%. The sample consisted of peripheral blood, taken before any cancer treatment. These receptor sequences come from a male donor older than 55 with stage I squamous cell lung carcinoma. CDR3s include the opening cysteine and the closing phenylalanine or tryptophan. D genes are given only for firm matches. Clone size is stated in some rows and not others, as once, few, many or a class when expanded.

size	V	J	D	CDR3	DNA
-	TRBV25-1	TRBJ1-2	-	CASSEGGTSNYGYTF	TGTGCCAGCAGTGAAGGGGGGACTTCTAACTATGGCTACACCTTC
-	TRBV4-1	TRBJ1-3	-	CASSPSGQVNTIYF	TGCGCCAGCAGCCCAAGCGGCCAGGTTAACACCATATATTTT
-	TRBV11-2	TRBJ2-1	TRBD1	CASSSGQGPYNEQFF	TGTGCCAGCAGCTCTGGACAGGGGCCTTACAATGAGCAGTTCTTC
few	TRBV6-1	TRBJ2-3	-	CASSELGGTTDTQYF	TGTGCCAGCAGTGAACTGGGCGGGACGACAGATACGCAGTATTTT
-	TRBV28	TRBJ2-2	-	CASSRGGATGELFF	TGTGCCAGCAGTAGAGGGGGAGCGACCGGGGAGCTGTTTTTT
few	TRBV7-8	TRBJ2-7	-	CASSLAIGYEQYF	TGTGCCAGCAGCTTAGCGATTGGCTACGAGCAGTACTTC
-	TRBV7-3	TRBJ2-2	-	CASSLLPTITSTGELFF	TGTGCCAGCAGCTTACTCCCTACGATCACAAGCACCGGGGAGCTGTTTTTT
-	TRBV5-1	TRBJ1-2	-	CASSFGLGGRSGYGYTF	TGCGCCAGCAGCTTCGGACTTGGGGGGCGCAGCGGCTATGGCTACACCTTC
few	TRBV7-9	TRBJ2-7	-	CASSLGTGYSEQYF	TGTGCCAGCAGCTTAGGTACGGGTTACAGCGAGCAGTACTTC
-	TRBV5-1	TRBJ2-1	-	CASSLVRGAGAGDEQFF	TGCGCCAGCAGCTTGGTTCGAGGGGCGGGGGCAGGGGATGAGCAGTTCTTC
-	TRBV7-3	TRBJ2-1	TRBD2	CASSLLPGTSGRGNEQFF	TGTGCCAGCAGCTTACTCCCCGGGACTAGCGGGAGAGGAAATGAGCAGTTCTTC
-	TRBV5-1	TRBJ2-2	-	CASTNWGLRETNTGELFF	TGCGCCAGCACCAATTGGGGACTTAGAGAGACGAACACCGGGGAGCTGTTTTTT
once	TRBV30	TRBJ2-5	TRBD2	CAWSMGRGGQETQYF	TGTGCCTGGAGTATGGGGCGGGGGGGCCAAGAGACCCAGTACTTC
-	TRBV7-8	TRBJ1-5	-	CASSLGGGNQPQHF	TGTGCCAGCAGCTTAGGGGGAGGCAATCAGCCCCAGCATTTT
-	TRBV30	TRBJ1-2	-	CAWSEGRDYGYTF	TGTGCCTGGAGTGAGGGGAGAGACTATGGCTACACCTTC
-	TRBV7-3	TRBJ2-5	TRBD1	CASSLTGPDRGRQETQYF	TGTGCCAGCAGCTTAACGGGACCGGACAGGGGGCGCCAAGAGACCCAGTACTTC
-	TRBV5-5	TRBJ2-1	-	CASSLPSHEQFF	TGTGCCAGCAGCTTGCCCAGCCATGAGCAGTTCTTC
-	TRBV28	TRBJ1-5	-	CASSLPLDGDQPQHF	TGTGCCAGCAGTCTTCCTTTGGACGGGGATCAGCCCCAGCATTTT
-	TRBV28	TRBJ1-5	TRBD1	CASRPGQYNQPQHF	TGTGCCAGCAGGCCGGGACAGTATAATCAGCCCCAGCATTTT
once	TRBV7-8	TRBJ2-1	-	CASSLRVAEGRQFF	TGTGCCAGCAGCTTAAGGGTTGCAGAGGGTAGACAGTTCTTC
-	TRBV5-6	TRBJ2-7	TRBD1	CASSLWDRGRGLSYEQYF	TGTGCCAGCAGCTTGTGGGACAGGGGACGCGGGCTTTCCTACGAGCAGTACTTC
-	TRBV6-5	TRBJ1-1	-	CASSPSNGEAFF	TGTGCCAGCAGTCCTTCTAACGGTGAAGCTTTCTTT
few	TRBV5-6	TRBJ1-2	-	CASSLEGVGGYTF	TGTGCCAGCAGCTTAGAGGGTGTCGGTGGCTACACCTTC
few	TRBV5-1	TRBJ2-7	-	CASSGTGGPYEQYF	TGCGCCAGCAGCGGGACGGGCGGCCCCTACGAGCAGTACTTC
-	TRBV12-5	TRBJ2-1	TRBD1	CASGSYPSGTGGDLEQFF	TGTGCTAGTGGTTCCTACCCCTCCGGGACAGGGGGAGATCTTGAGCAGTTCTTC
-	TRBV20-1	TRBJ2-1	-	CSATAYNEQFF	TGCAGTGCAACCGCTTACAATGAGCAGTTCTTC
-	TRBV2	TRBJ1-4	-	CASSDGTSEKLFF	TGTGCCAGCAGTGATGGGACTTCGGAAAAACTGTTTTTT
-	TRBV2	TRBJ2-5	-	CASSPTTSQETQYF	TGTGCCAGCAGTCCCACCACTAGCCAAGAGACCCAGTACTTC
-	TRBV5-6	TRBJ2-3	-	CASSSSSSTDTQYF	TGTGCCAGCAGCTCCTCCTCGTCCACAGATACGCAGTATTTT
-	TRBV7-8	TRBJ1-2	TRBD1	CASSDRVNYGYTF	TGTGCCAGCAGCGACAGGGTTAACTATGGCTACACCTTC
-	TRBV4-2	TRBJ2-4	TRBD2	CASSQDPSGTRGGRNIQYF	TGTGCCAGCAGCCAAGACCCTAGCGGGACCCGAGGGGGGAGAAACATTCAGTACTTC
-	TRBV5-6	TRBJ2-5	-	CASSVRGETQYF	TGTGCCAGCAGCGTGAGGGGGGAGACCCAGTACTTC
-	TRBV30	TRBJ2-7	-	CAWSVGGYEQYF	TGTGCCTGGAGTGTAGGGGGTTACGAGCAGTACTTC
-	TRBV30	TRBJ2-7	-	CAWTHEGEQYF	TGTGCCTGGACTCACGAAGGGGAGCAGTACTTC
-	TRBV30	TRBJ2-1	-	CAVGFWEDEQFF	TGTGCCGTGGGGTTTTGGGAAGATGAGCAGTTCTTC
once	TRBV29-1	TRBJ2-7	TRBD2	CSVESRGGSSYEQYF	TGCAGCGTTGAATCTCGAGGCGGGAGCTCCTACGAGCAGTACTTC
-	TRBV5-4	TRBJ2-1	TRBD2	CASSSGKLGHNEQFF	TGTGCCAGCTCTAGCGGGAAGTTGGGCCACAATGAGCAGTTCTTC
-	TRBV20-1	TRBJ2-1	-	CSASKNNEQFF	TGCAGTGCTAGTAAGAACAATGAGCAGTTCTTC
-	TRBV4-1	TRBJ1-2	TRBD1	CASSQGKTGTYGYTF	TGCGCCAGCAGCCAAGGCAAGACAGGGACTTATGGCTACACCTTC